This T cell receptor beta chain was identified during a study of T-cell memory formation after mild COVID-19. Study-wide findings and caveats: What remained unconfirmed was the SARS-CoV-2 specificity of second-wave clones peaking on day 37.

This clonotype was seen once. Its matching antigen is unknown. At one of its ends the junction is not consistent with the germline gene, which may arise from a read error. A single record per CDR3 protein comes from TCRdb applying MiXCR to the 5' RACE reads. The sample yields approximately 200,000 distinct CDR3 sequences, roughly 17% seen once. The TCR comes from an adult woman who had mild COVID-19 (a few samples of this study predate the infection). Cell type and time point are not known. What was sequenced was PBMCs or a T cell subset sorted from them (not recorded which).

The CDR3 coding sequence is TGTGCCAGCAGTTTAGGGATAATGATCTCTGGAAACACCATATATTTT. Translation gives CASSLGIMISGNTIYF. The chain joins TRBV7-8 to TRBJ1-3; no clear D. This CDR3 has 16 amino acids. Germline assignment: CDR1 SGHVS and CDR2 FQNEAQ.